The 29 T cell receptor beta chains reported below all come from one sample, sequenced in a study of T cell responses to AZD1222 COVID-19 vaccine. Measured with immunoSEQ multiplex PCR; TCRdb has only the in-frame clones, and not every one. The table lists around 110,000 clones, 92% of them singletons. The sequencing here drew on peripheral blood, taken on day 0 of AZD1222 vaccination. These receptors all stem from an adult in good health.

The chain joins TRBV5-4 to TRBJ1-1; 7 positions match TRBD1. Germline-derived CDR1 and CDR2 are SGHNT and YYREEE (reference sequence). The V segment lost 3 bases and the J segment 1 base; nucleotides outside the gene matches: 6. This CDR3 has 15 residues. CDR3 nucleotide sequence: TGTGCCAGCAGCTCGCACACAGGGGCGAACACTGAAGCTTTCTTT. Translated, it gives CASSSHTGANTEAFF.

The chain combines TRBV27 with TRBJ2-1, with 13 nucleotides matching TRBD2. V shed 6 bases, J shed 8 bases, and the junction held 13 bases outside the gene matches. Germline V gives CDR1 MNHEY, CDR2 SMNVEV (reference sequence). The CDR3 contains 17 residues. Written as DNA, the CDR3 is TGTGCCAGCAGACGTCGGTCCGGGACTAGCGGGAACTATGAGCAGTTCTTC. This sequence encodes CASRRRSGTSGNYEQFF.

V and J are TRBV9 and TRBJ2-1; no firm D call. The V and J ends lost 6 bases and 9 bases respectively, with 16 bases between them. Germline CDR1 SGDLS, CDR2 YYNGEE. CDR3 size: 13 residues. CDR3 in DNA: TGTGCCAGCACCACCGTGGATTACGGTGAGCAGTTCTTC. This sequence encodes CASTTVDYGEQFF.

Here the CDR3 DNA reads TGTGCCAGCAGCCACAATTCGGCAGGGACCTACAATGAGCAGTTCTTC. Translated: CASSHNSAGTYNEQFF. The chain carries TRBV7-8 and TRBJ2-1; D might be TRBD1 (5 bases). V shed 5 bases and J shed 2 bases, with 16 bases lying between them. The CDR3 has 16 residues. Germline values: CDR1 SGHVS, CDR2 FQNEAQ.

V and J are TRBV27 and TRBJ1-1, with 7 bases identical to TRBD1. J gave up 0 bases and V 6 bases, and 10 bases lay outside the gene matches. The CDR3 contains 16 residues. Germline CDR1 and CDR2: MNHEY and SMNVEV (reference sequence). The DNA of the CDR3 is TGTGCCAGCAGGCCACACAGGGGTAGATTGAACACTGAAGCTTTCTTT. Amino acid sequence: CASRPHRGRLNTEAFF.

The V and J genes are TRBV9 and TRBJ2-2; D uncertain. V lost 1 base and J 5 bases, leaving 12 bases between the germline ends. The CDR3 extends over 15 amino acids. In germline, CDR1 is SGDLS, CDR2 YYNGEE. In DNA form, the CDR3 reads TGTGCCAGCAGCGTATTAGATTCGGTGACCGGGGAGCTGTTTTTT. Protein product: CASSVLDSVTGELFF.

The V call is TRBV30, the J call TRBJ1-2; D uncertain. Trimming removed 1 base from V and 2 bases from J, with 8 bases in between. This CDR3 has 13 amino acids. Per the germline V gene, CDR1 is GTSNPN and CDR2 is SVGIG (reference sequence). CDR3 amino acids: CAWSERGNYGYTF. For the CDR3, the DNA is TGTGCCTGGAGTGAACGGGGAAACTATGGCTACACCTTC.

The rearrangement joins TRBV24-1 to TRBJ2-1, with TRBD1 matching over 11 bases. The CDR3 is 17 residues long. Germline V gene data show CDR1 as KGHDR and CDR2 as SFDVKD. V trimming: 1 base; J trimming: 0 bases; junction bases outside the gene matches: 1. The CDR3 reads CATSDLGTGGSYNEQFF. The CDR3 DNA sequence: TGTGCCACCAGTGATTTAGGGACAGGGGGCTCCTACAATGAGCAGTTCTTC.

The chain employs TRBV7-9 and TRBJ1-1, with a weak D call TRBD1 (5 bases). Trimming pared 3 bases from V and 3 bases from J, leaving 11 bases between. Per the germline V gene, CDR1 is SEHNR and CDR2 is FQNEAQ (reference sequence). The CDR3 has 14 amino acids. This CDR3 reads CASSLFSGDTEAFF. CDR3 sequence (DNA): TGTGCCAGCAGCTTGTTCTCGGGGGACACTGAAGCTTTCTTT.

The chain uses TRBV28 and TRBJ1-5; no firm D call. This CDR3 has 14 amino acids. Trimming took off 2 bases at V and 2 bases at J, with 7 bases between the two ends. CDR1 is MDHEN and CDR2 is SYDVKM in the germline V gene. The CDR3 is CASSLVTGNQPQHF. CDR3 bases: TGTGCCAGCAGTTTAGTAACAGGCAATCAGCCCCAGCATTTT.

This clone was found once. This chain joins TRBV6-1 and TRBJ2-5; D is possibly TRBD2 (5 bases). The germline V gene has CDR1 MNHNS and CDR2 SASEGT. The germline V and J ends were trimmed by 1 base and 5 bases, with 20 bases remaining between them. CDR3 length: 17 residues. CDR3 amino acids: CASSEGTAVGERETQYF. Written as DNA, the CDR3 is TGTGCCAGCAGTGAAGGTACAGCAGTGGGAGAGCGGGAGACCCAGTACTTC.

The rearrangement joins TRBV5-1 to TRBJ2-2; D is undetermined. The ends were cut back, 6 bases at V and 6 bases at J, with 9 bases in the middle. This CDR3 is 12 amino acids long. Germline V gene data show CDR1 as SGHRS and CDR2 as YFSETQ. The CDR3 reads CASIQRPGELFF. For the CDR3, the DNA is TGCGCCAGCATTCAGAGGCCCGGGGAGCTGTTTTTT.

The V and J genes are TRBV19 and TRBJ1-3; the match to TRBD1 covers 7 bases. The CDR3 runs 15 residues. CDR1 is LNHDA, CDR2 SQIVND, per germline (reference sequence). V lost 4 bases, J lost 8 bases, and 11 bases stayed unmatched. CDR3 protein: CASSTHRQGVDTIYF. The CDR3, as DNA: TGTGCCAGTAGTACTCACCGACAGGGTGTAGACACCATATATTTT.

This chain links TRBV30 with TRBJ1-3, with a weak D call TRBD1 (6 bases). The V end lost 6 bases, the J end lost 0 bases, and 12 bases lay between the germline ends. Germline CDR1 is GTSNPN and CDR2 is SVGIG (reference sequence). This CDR3 has 14 residues. CDR3 region: CACFSGASGNTIYF. The CDR3, as DNA: TGTGCCTGCTTCTCAGGGGCCTCTGGAAACACCATATATTTT.

This sequence joins TRBV3-1 (or the pseudogene TRBV3-2) and TRBJ1-2, with D maybe TRBD1 (5 bases). The CDR3 is 15 residues long. Deletions cut 4 bases from V and 2 bases from J, with 14 bases between. Looked up from germline, CDR1 is LGHDT and CDR2 is YNNKEL (reference sequence). DNA of the CDR3: TGTGCCAGCAGCCCACCGGGGGGGGGAAACTATGGCTACACCTTC. Translated, it gives CASSPPGGGNYGYTF.

The chain combines TRBV7-6 with TRBJ2-7; D is undetermined. The germline gives CDR1 SGHVS, CDR2 FNYEAQ. Trimming shortened V by 1 base and J by 0 bases, and 7 bases separated the two germline ends. The CDR3 is 14 residues long. CDR3 DNA: TGTGCCAGCAGCTTAGATATATACTCCTACGAGCAGTACTTC. Protein product: CASSLDIYSYEQYF.

In DNA form, the CDR3 reads TGTGCCAGCAGCGTAGTCAGCGGTTCCACTGAAGCTTTCTTT. This translates into CASSVVSGSTEAFF. The rearrangement uses TRBV9 and TRBJ1-1; D is ambiguous. The germline V and J ends were trimmed by 0 bases and 4 bases, with 10 bases remaining between them. Germline V gene lookup returns CDR1 SGDLS and CDR2 YYNGEE. This CDR3 spans 14 amino acids. Drawing the rest from reference TRBV9 and TRBJ1-1, the complete variable domain is DSGVTQTPKHLITATGQRVTLRCSPRSGDLSVYWYQQSLDQGLQFLIQYYNGEERAKGNILERFSAQQFPDLHSELNLSSLELGDSALYFCASSVVSGSTEAFFGQGTRLTVV.

The CDR3 sequence is CASSMSGSPSYNEQFF. The CDR3 coding sequence is TGTGCCAGTAGTATGAGCGGGAGCCCATCCTACAATGAGCAGTTCTTC. The gene calls are TRBV19 and TRBJ2-1; 8 bases line up with TRBD2. Germline V lookup: CDR1 LNHDA, CDR2 SQIVND (reference sequence). This CDR3 has 16 amino acids. V lost 3 bases, J lost 1 base, and 5 bases stayed unmatched.

Here the CDR3 DNA reads TGTGCCAGCAGCACCAGGGACGGGCGGTATGGCTACACCTTC. As protein: CASSTRDGRYGYTF. The chain combines TRBV9 with TRBJ1-2; tentatively, D is TRBD1 (5 bases). The CDR3 runs 14 residues. The V end lost 4 bases, the J end lost 5 bases, and 15 bases lay between the germline ends. CDR1 is SGDLS, CDR2 YYNGEE, per germline.

The rearrangement links TRBV2 to TRBJ1-2; tentatively, D is TRBD1 (6 bases). The V gene lost 10 bases and the J gene lost 6 bases, with 18 bases spanning the gap. The CDR3 loop spans 13 amino acids. Germline CDR1 SNHLY, CDR2 FYNNEI. This CDR3 reads CAIPLGAPDGYTF. In nucleotides, the CDR3 is TGTGCCATCCCCCTGGGGGCCCCAGATGGCTACACCTTC.

J is TRBJ2-2 and V is TRBV7-9; TRBD2 matches at 7 bases. This CDR3 spans 16 amino acids. Trimming took 6 bases from V and 4 from J; bases not matched to a gene: 11. CDR1 SEHNR and CDR2 FQNEAQ come from the germline V gene (reference sequence). The CDR3 reads CASSPRGTKLTGELFF. The CDR3 nucleotides are TGTGCCAGCAGTCCACGGGGGACTAAACTCACCGGGGAGCTGTTTTTT.

The rearrangement uses TRBV28 and TRBJ2-7; TRBD2 matches at 7 bases. There are 15 residues in the CDR3. Germline CDR1 is MDHEN and CDR2 is SYDVKM. J gave up 4 bases and V 3 bases, and 9 bases lay outside the gene matches. DNA of the CDR3: TGTGCCAGCAGTTTGGGACTGGGGCGGGGGTACGAGCAGTACGTC. This encodes CASSLGLGRGYEQYV.

V gene TRBV25-1 combines with J gene TRBJ1-4; a possible D gene is TRBD1 (6 bases). Germline CDR1 MGHDK, CDR2 SYGVNS. The CDR3 spans 14 residues. V gave up 3 bases and J gave up 4 bases, with 9 bases separating them. The CDR3 is CASSDQGFNEKLFF. The CDR3 DNA reads TGTGCCAGCAGTGATCAGGGGTTTAATGAAAAACTGTTTTTT. Supplemented by reference TRBV25-1 and TRBJ1-4, the full variable domain reads EADIYQTPRYLVIGTGKKITLECSQTMGHDKMYWYQQDPGMELHLIHYSYGVNSTEKGDLSSESTVSRIRTEHFPLTLESARPSHTSQYLCASSDQGFNEKLFFGSGTQLSVL.

A few counts support this clone. This chain links TRBV6-6 with TRBJ1-6, with D uncertain. The CDR3 totals 15 residues. Trimming left V 2 bases short and J 7 bases short, with 12 bases between. Per germline, CDR1 MNHNY and CDR2 SVGAGI (reference sequence). CDR3 protein: CASSYDVQGNSPLHF. The CDR3 DNA reads as TGTGCCAGCAGTTACGACGTCCAAGGGAATTCACCCCTCCACTTT.

This chain links TRBV11-3 with TRBJ1-1; D is perhaps TRBD1 (5 bases). Trimming cost V 5 bases and J 1 base, with 11 bases left between them. CDR1 is SGHNT and CDR2 is YENEEA in the germline V gene. This CDR3 region has 14 residues. CDR3 in DNA: TGTGCCAGCAGCCCGGGACTTACGAACACTGAAGCTTTCTTT. This encodes CASSPGLTNTEAFF.

This chain joins TRBV6-5 and TRBJ2-5; 8 positions agree with TRBD2. Unmatched junction bases numbered 7, after V lost 5 bases and J lost 5 bases. This CDR3 has 14 residues. Germline CDR1 and CDR2: MNHEY and SVGAGI. CDR3 sequence: CASSPLGLAETQYF. The DNA for the CDR3 is TGTGCCAGCAGTCCCCTCGGACTAGCCGAGACCCAGTACTTC.

This chain joins TRBV19 and TRBJ1-5, with D perhaps TRBD1 (6 bases). Trimming took 1 base from V and 0 from J, leaving 16 bases between them. The CDR3 has 18 amino acids. CDR1 is LNHDA, CDR2 SQIVND, per germline (reference sequence). CDR3 DNA: TGTGCCAGTAGTATAGGAGGGGGGAACGGGTATAGCAATCAGCCCCAGCATTTT. The encoded protein is CASSIGGGNGYSNQPQHF.

The rearrangement uses TRBV4-3 and TRBJ1-5, with a tentative D call TRBD1 (6 bases). In germline, CDR1 is LGHNA, CDR2 YSLEER. The CDR3 has 11 residues. The V end lost 8 bases, the J end lost 7 bases, and 9 bases lay between the germline ends. The CDR3 spells CASGDRQPQHF. In nucleotides, the CDR3 is TGCGCCAGCGGAGACAGGCAGCCCCAGCATTTT.

The chain is built from TRBV7-2 and TRBJ2-1, with D maybe TRBD2 (6 bases). CDR3 length: 12 residues. V lost 4 bases and J lost 7, with 8 bases in between. Germline V gene data show CDR1 as SGHTA and CDR2 as FQGNSA. The CDR3 loop reads CASSSRGNEQFF. The CDR3 DNA reads as TGTGCCAGCAGCTCCCGGGGGAATGAGCAGTTCTTC. Full variable domain (outside the CDR3, taken from reference TRBV7-2 and TRBJ2-1): GAGVSQSPSNKVTEKGKDVELRCDPISGHTALYWYRQSLGQGLEFLIYFQGNSAPDKSGLPSDRFSAERTGGSVSTLTIQRTQQEDSAVYLCASSSRGNEQFFGPGTRLTVL.